The 10 T cell receptor beta chains below were found in one sample sequenced in a study of T cell changes during pregnancy in multiple sclerosis. Repertoires were generated with immunoSEQ multiplex PCR, while TCRdb's copy carries only in-frame clones and drops some. This sample yields about 56,000 clones, of which 85% to 90% are seen a single time; roughly 5.2% belongs to the top ten. Sequenced material: peripheral blood from another person, used as feeder cells. The receptors come from a human donor whose cells served as feeder cells for cultures in a pregnancy study.

The V gene is TRBV18, the J gene TRBJ2-1, with D unresolved. The germline V gene encodes CDR1 KGHSH and CDR2 LQKENI. This CDR3 comprises 13 residues. Trimming removed 3 bases at V and 8 bases at J, with 11 bases between. DNA for the CDR3: TGTGCCAGCTCACCCCTCTTAGCCCATGAGCAGTTCTTC. Translated, it gives CASSPLLAHEQFF. The full variable domain, its missing parts supplied by reference TRBV18 and TRBJ2-1, is NAGVMQNPRHLVRRRGQEARLRCSPMKGHSHVYWYRQLPEEGLKFMVYLQKENIIDESGMPKERFSAEFPKEGPSILRIQQVVRGDSAAYFCASSPLLAHEQFFGPGTRLTVL.

This sequence joins TRBV5-4 and TRBJ2-1; 7 nucleotides match TRBD2. This CDR3 has 14 residues. In germline, CDR1 is SGHNT, CDR2 YYREEE (reference sequence). The V segment lost 4 bases and the J segment 4 bases; nucleotides outside the gene matches: 5. CDR3 nucleotides: TGTGCCAGCAGCCCGGGCGGGGGTTACAATGAGCAGTTCTTC. Its protein is CASSPGGGYNEQFF. The variable domain in full, completed from reference TRBV5-4 and TRBJ2-1, reads ETGVTQSPTHLIKTRGQQVTLRCSSQSGHNTVSWYQQALGQGPQFIFQYYREEENGRGNFPPRFSGLQFPNYSSELNVNALELDDSALYLCASSPGGGYNEQFFGPGTRLTVL.

This clone showed up just once. The V call is TRBV11-3, the J call TRBJ2-1; D not certain. The CDR3 spans 14 residues. The germline V gene has CDR1 SGHNT and CDR2 YENEEA. Deletions cut 3 bases from V and 6 bases from J, with 12 bases between. The CDR3 protein is CASSFSGSPNEQFF. The DNA for the CDR3 is TGTGCCAGCAGCTTTAGTGGCAGCCCCAATGAGCAGTTCTTC.

In this sample, this clone turned up once. V gene TRBV2 combines with J gene TRBJ2-5; D gene unclear. Trimming left V 4 bases short and J 2 bases short, with 11 bases between. The V gene's germline CDR1 is SNHLY and CDR2 FYNNEI. CDR3 length: 14 residues. CDR3 DNA: TGTGCCAGCAGTGTTATGGCGGCACAAGAGACCCAGTACTTC. Protein sequence: CASSVMAAQETQYF.

The chain couples TRBV5-1 to TRBJ1-2; D is perhaps TRBD1 (6 bases). Germline V lookup: CDR1 SGHRS, CDR2 YFSETQ. The CDR3 is 15 residues long. V was trimmed by 2 bases and J by 6 bases, leaving 17 bases between them. The CDR3 sequence: CASSFFPTGGDGYTF. CDR3 DNA: TGCGCCAGCAGCTTCTTTCCGACCGGGGGCGATGGCTACACCTTC.

Only one count was recorded for this clone. V is TRBV6-1 and J is TRBJ2-3, with TRBD1 matching over 9 bases. V was clipped by 2 bases and J by 6 bases; unmatched bases: 6. The germline CDR1 and CDR2 sequences are MNHNS and SASEGT. There are 15 residues in the CDR3. In DNA form, the CDR3 reads TGTGCCAGCAGTGAATACAGGGGGCCATGGGATACGCAGTATTTT. This gives the protein CASSEYRGPWDTQYF.

The gene calls are TRBV10-1 and TRBJ2-5; 16 bases map to TRBD2. This CDR3 has 17 amino acids. Trimming took 4 bases from V and 5 from J; bases not matched to a gene: 7. Germline lookup yields CDR1 WNHNN and CDR2 SYGVQD (reference sequence). The CDR3 nucleotides are TGCGCCAGCAGTGCCGGGACTAGCGGGAGGGGCCGGGAGACCCAGTACTTC. Residues: CASSAGTSGRGRETQYF.

This clone was counted between two and nine times. This chain joins TRBV11-2 and TRBJ1-3; D perhaps matches TRBD1 (5 bases). This CDR3 region has 14 residues. Germline CDR1 reads SGHAT; CDR2 reads FQNNGV. Trimming cost V 5 bases and J 3 bases, with 11 bases left between them. The CDR3 sequence is CASSPGFVGNTIYF. The CDR3 coding sequence is TGTGCCAGCAGCCCAGGGTTTGTTGGAAACACCATATATTTT.

The chain is built from TRBV6-5 and TRBJ2-1; tentative D call: TRBD2 (6 bases). CDR1 is MNHEY, CDR2 SVGAGI, per germline. Trimming stripped 6 bases from V and 0 bases from J, with 12 bases between. The CDR3 totals 15 residues. For the CDR3, the DNA is TGTGCCAGCAGGACTGGGGGGAGCTCCTACAATGAGCAGTTCTTC. Protein: CASRTGGSSYNEQFF.

V is TRBV28 and J is TRBJ2-3, with 7 bases aligning to TRBD2. V lost 2 bases, J lost 7 bases, and 6 bases stayed unmatched. Germline V gene lookup returns CDR1 MDHEN and CDR2 SYDVKM. This CDR3 is built from 14 residues. CDR3 in DNA: TGTGCCAGCAGTTTAGGGGACTATCGAAATACGCAGTATTTT. Residues: CASSLGDYRNTQYF.